Listed here are 32 T cell receptor beta chains from one sample, sequenced in a study of cytomegalovirus exposure and HLA in healthy donors. Clones were read by immunoSEQ multiplex PCR, and TCRdb kept only the in-frame ones, dropping some. The table lists 220,000 or so clones, around four fifths of them singletons. Material for sequencing was PBMCs. These receptors came from a woman between 18 and 29 years old in good health and CMV-seronegative.

The chain recombines TRBV7-3 with TRBJ2-1; 12 positions match TRBD2. Germline V gene data show CDR1 as SGHTA and CDR2 as FQGTGA. The CDR3 extends over 19 amino acids. V lost 5 bases to trimming and J lost 1 base; unmatched junction nucleotides: 12. The CDR3 DNA reads TGTGCCAGCAGCCCCTCGGGGCTAGCGGGGGGGCAGTCCTACAATGAGCAGTTCTTC. Its protein is CASSPSGLAGGQSYNEQFF.

This clone has a single count. The chain is built from TRBV6-9 and TRBJ2-7, with 7 bases that match TRBD2. V dropped 8 bases and J dropped 6; count of bases not matched to a gene: 7. Germline loops: CDR1 MNHGY, CDR2 SVAAGI. CDR3 length: 12 amino acids. The DNA of the CDR3 is TGTGCCAGCGGACTAGTCAACCTCGAGCAGTACTTC. It translates to CASGLVNLEQYF.

The CDR3 loop is CASSSHGQNYGYTF. The CDR3 DNA is TGTGCCAGCAGTTCGCACGGACAGAACTATGGCTACACCTTC. V gene TRBV6-5 combines with J gene TRBJ1-2; a possible D gene is TRBD1 (6 bases). Trimming stripped 4 bases from V and 2 bases from J, with 11 bases between. CDR1 is MNHEY and CDR2 is SVGAGI in the germline V gene. This CDR3 comprises 14 residues.

V gene TRBV27 combines with J gene TRBJ2-7, with 8 positions matching TRBD1. This CDR3 has 13 residues. Germline V gene lookup returns CDR1 MNHEY and CDR2 SMNVEV (reference sequence). V lost 3 bases, J lost 6 bases, and 4 bases stayed unmatched. The CDR3 DNA is TGTGCCAGCAGTTTCCTTCAGGGGGCCGAGCAGTACTTC. Amino acids: CASSFLQGAEQYF.

The chain has TRBV20-1 and TRBJ2-1; D is unclear. V lost 7 bases and J 7 bases, leaving 11 bases between the germline ends. The length of the CDR3 is 11 residues. Germline loops: CDR1 DFQATT, CDR2 SNEGSKA (reference sequence). CDR3 loop: CSGWIRNEQFF. The CDR3 DNA sequence: TGCAGTGGTTGGATCAGAAATGAGCAGTTCTTC.

V gene TRBV7-9 combines with J gene TRBJ1-4, with TRBD1 as a possible D gene (5 bases). V lost 1 base and J lost 4, with 19 bases in between. The CDR3 extends over 18 amino acids. CDR1 and CDR2 (germline): SEHNR, FQNEAQ (reference sequence). CDR3 DNA sequence: TGTGCCAGCAGCTTAGGTGGTGGGGCGAGTGGGATTAATGAAAAACTGTTTTTT. Translating it yields CASSLGGGASGINEKLFF.

The gene calls are TRBV27 and TRBJ2-3; TRBD2 might be the D (6 bases). With 0 bases removed from V and 4 bases from J, the gap between germline ends came to 14 bases. The CDR3 extends over 16 amino acids. Looked up from germline, CDR1 is MNHEY and CDR2 is SMNVEV (reference sequence). The CDR3 coding sequence is TGTGCCAGCAGTTTATCGCGGGGTCTTGTTGCAGATACGCAGTATTTT. Amino acid sequence: CASSLSRGLVADTQYF.

The rearrangement uses TRBV30 and TRBJ2-1; D gene ambiguous. Germline V CDR1 and CDR2: GTSNPN, SVGIG (reference sequence). V lost 1 base to trimming and J lost 4 bases, with 14 bases between them. CDR3 length: 15 residues. CDR3 coding DNA: TGTGCCTGGAGTGAGAGCGTCGTACCGTACAATGAGCAGTTCTTC. It specifies CAWSESVVPYNEQFF.

The rearrangement joins TRBV4-1 to TRBJ1-1; possible D gene TRBD1, 5 bases. CDR1 is MGHRA and CDR2 is YSYEKL in the germline V gene. Trimming took off 4 bases at V and 0 bases at J, with 12 bases between the two ends. The CDR3 totals 15 residues. CDR3 in DNA: TGCGCCAGCAGCCTCTTACAGGAGTTGAACACTGAAGCTTTCTTT. This translates into CASSLLQELNTEAFF.

V and J are TRBV5-1 and TRBJ2-2, with TRBD2 matching 11 bases. Germline CDR1 SGHRS, CDR2 YFSETQ. This CDR3 contains 15 residues. Trimming removed 0 bases from V and 5 bases from J; junction bases left unmatched: 0. In DNA, the CDR3 is TGCGCCAGCAGCTTGGCTAGCGGGAGGACCGGGGAGCTGTTTTTT. This codes for CASSLASGRTGELFF. The whole variable domain, filled in from reference TRBV5-1 and TRBJ2-2, reads KAGVTQTPRYLIKTRGQQVTLSCSPISGHRSVSWYQQTPGQGLQFLFEYFSETQRNKGNFPGRFSGRQFSNSRSEMNVSTLELGDSALYLCASSLASGRTGELFFGEGSRLTVL.

This sequence joins TRBV5-1 and TRBJ1-1, with D maybe TRBD1 (5 bases). There are 15 residues in the CDR3. Germline CDR1 reads SGHRS; CDR2 reads YFSETQ. V lost 0 bases, J lost 5 bases, and 14 bases lay in between. The CDR3 loop is CASSLGGGRKTEAFF. Here the CDR3 DNA reads TGCGCCAGCAGCTTGGGGGGCGGAAGGAAAACTGAAGCTTTCTTT.

The chain carries TRBV2 and TRBJ2-1; D might be TRBD1 or TRBD2, each matching 5 bases. The V and J ends lost 8 bases and 8 bases respectively, with 16 bases between them. This CDR3 contains 13 residues. Germline CDR1 is SNHLY and CDR2 is FYNNEI. For the CDR3, the DNA is TGTGCCAGCCGGGCCTGGGGGTGGGATGAGCAGTTCTTC. This codes for CASRAWGWDEQFF.

The chain carries TRBV9 and TRBJ2-1; 8 positions match TRBD2. The J segment lost 5 bases and the V segment lost 4 bases, leaving 8 bases of the junction unmatched. Germline V gene data show CDR1 as SGDLS and CDR2 as YYNGEE. This CDR3 spans 15 amino acids. CDR3 sequence reads: CASSPSGGVNNEQFF. The CDR3, as DNA: TGTGCCAGCAGCCCATCGGGGGGGGTCAACAATGAGCAGTTCTTC.

The gene calls are TRBV9 and TRBJ2-1; D gene ambiguous. This CDR3 is 14 amino acids long. Trimming shortened V by 3 bases and J by 2 bases, and 9 bases separated the two germline ends. Germline-derived CDR1 and CDR2 are SGDLS and YYNGEE. CDR3 sequence reads: CASSGSPTYNEQFF. The CDR3 DNA reads TGTGCCAGCAGCGGGAGTCCGACCTACAATGAGCAGTTCTTC.

J is TRBJ1-2 and V is TRBV5-1; D might be TRBD1 (6 bases). The CDR3 consists of 15 residues. V lost 4 bases to trimming and J lost 6 bases, with 19 bases between them. Germline CDR1 and CDR2: SGHRS and YFSETQ. This CDR3 reads CASSPRGEGEDGYTF. CDR3 in DNA: TGCGCCAGCAGCCCCCGTGGGGAGGGGGAGGATGGCTACACCTTC. Drawing the rest from reference TRBV5-1 and TRBJ1-2, the complete variable domain is KAGVTQTPRYLIKTRGQQVTLSCSPISGHRSVSWYQQTPGQGLQFLFEYFSETQRNKGNFPGRFSGRQFSNSRSEMNVSTLELGDSALYLCASSPRGEGEDGYTFGSGTRLTVV.

The rearrangement joins TRBV6-5 to TRBJ1-2; no firm D call. With 2 bases removed from V and 0 bases from J, the gap between germline ends came to 7 bases. Germline CDR1 reads MNHEY; CDR2 reads SVGAGI. The CDR3 sequence is 14 residues long. Written as DNA, the CDR3 is TGTGCCAGCAGTTACGACGGATCTAACTATGGCTACACCTTC. Translation: CASSYDGSNYGYTF.

This chain connects TRBV11-2 to TRBJ2-1; D gene unclear. With 1 base removed from V and 4 bases from J, the gap between germline ends came to 14 bases. This CDR3 contains 16 residues. Germline-derived CDR1 and CDR2 are SGHAT and FQNNGV. CDR3 nucleotides: TGTGCCAGCAGCTTAGCGTTCCACCTAGAGTACAATGAGCAGTTCTTC. This encodes CASSLAFHLEYNEQFF.

The chain recombines TRBV6-5 with TRBJ2-7; D gene ambiguous. CDR3 length equals 13 residues. Germline CDR1 MNHEY, CDR2 SVGAGI. With 10 bases removed from V and 2 bases from J, the gap between germline ends came to 15 bases. CDR3 coding DNA: TGTGCCACCCACCGCAGCTACCCCTACGAGCAGTACTTC. It is translated as CATHRSYPYEQYF.

CDR3 DNA: TGTGCCAGCAGCCTTTACTCCGGGAGTAACACTGAAGCTTTCTTT. It translates to CASSLYSGSNTEAFF. V usage is TRBV7-9 and J usage is TRBJ1-1, with unresolved D. Trimming took off 5 bases at V and 2 bases at J, with 15 bases between the two ends. The CDR3 consists of 15 residues. CDR1 and CDR2 (germline): SEHNR, FQNEAQ (reference sequence).

The V and J genes are TRBV7-2 and TRBJ2-1; TRBD1 might be the D (5 bases). CDR1 SGHTA and CDR2 FQGNSA come from the germline V gene. The CDR3 runs to 15 residues. V was pared by 5 bases and J by 1 base, with 12 bases between. CDR3 sequence: CASSRQPLSYNEQFF. CDR3 nucleotides: TGTGCCAGCAGCCGACAGCCGCTGTCCTACAATGAGCAGTTCTTC.

The genes are TRBV25-1 and TRBJ2-2; 8 bases match TRBD1. In germline, CDR1 is MGHDK, CDR2 SYGVNS. Trimming took 2 bases from V and 7 from J; bases not matched to a gene: 9. The CDR3 is 16 amino acids. The CDR3 reads CASSEVRGRIGGELFF. In DNA form, the CDR3 reads TGTGCCAGCAGTGAAGTCAGGGGGCGCATCGGCGGGGAGCTGTTTTTT.

As to this clone: At one of its ends the junction is not consistent with the germline gene, which may arise from a read error. The chain is built from TRBV11-3 and TRBJ1-1, with D possibly TRBD1 on 6 matching bases. The CDR3 runs 14 residues. Per the germline V gene, CDR1 is SGHNT and CDR2 is YENEEA. The CDR3 sequence: CASSPHRVNTEAFF. The DNA for the CDR3 is TGTGCCAGCAGCCCTCACAGGGTGAATACTGAAGCTTTCTTT.

The gene calls are TRBV7-2 and TRBJ1-1; perhaps TRBD1 as D (6 bases). This CDR3 spans 14 amino acids. V was clipped by 1 base and J by 4 bases, with 10 bases between them. CDR1 is SGHTA, CDR2 FQGNSA, per germline. The CDR3 bases are TGTGCCAGCAGCTTAGTGGGCAGGGGCACTGAAGCTTTCTTT. It codes for CASSLVGRGTEAFF.

The sample holds one count of this clone. This chain joins TRBV6-5 and TRBJ2-6; 7 bases agree with TRBD2. The CDR3 is made up of 16 amino acids. The germline gives CDR1 MNHEY, CDR2 SVGAGI. J lost 4 bases, V lost 0 bases, and 3 bases had no gene match. CDR3 in amino acids: CASSYSGGSGANVLTF. The CDR3 coding sequence is TGTGCCAGCAGTTACTCCGGGGGGTCCGGGGCCAACGTCCTGACTTTC.

The chain is built from TRBV5-1 and TRBJ1-2; 7 positions agree with TRBD1. J lost 4 bases, V lost 8 bases, and 14 bases had no gene match. The CDR3 has 15 amino acids. Germline V gives CDR1 SGHRS, CDR2 YFSETQ. The CDR3 nucleotides are TGCGCCAGTGCATCAGTGGAGGGACAGACCTATGGCTACACCTTC. It codes for CASASVEGQTYGYTF.

This clone was observed a single time. The chain recombines TRBV27 with TRBJ2-1; 7 bases are a match to TRBD1. Germline-derived CDR1 and CDR2 are MNHEY and SMNVEV (reference sequence). J was trimmed by 4 bases and V by 8 bases; bases with no gene match: 8. CDR3 length equals 14 residues. CDR3 residues: CASRLGGVYNEQFF. In nucleotides, the CDR3 is TGTGCCAGCCGCCTAGGGGGCGTGTACAATGAGCAGTTCTTC.

The CDR3 DNA follows: TGTGCCAGCAGTGCCCCAACTAGGACCGGGGAGCTGTTTTTT. The encoded protein is CASSAPTRTGELFF. The genes are TRBV6-5 and TRBJ2-2; D possibly corresponds to TRBD2 (5 bases). The germline gives CDR1 MNHEY, CDR2 SVGAGI. The CDR3 runs to 14 residues. The V end lost 5 bases, the J end lost 5 bases, and 12 bases lay between the germline ends.

V gene TRBV27 combines with J gene TRBJ2-1, with a weak D call TRBD2 (6 bases). From germline, CDR1 is MNHEY and CDR2 SMNVEV (reference sequence). Trimming shortened V by 2 bases and J by 3 bases, and 11 bases separated the two germline ends. CDR3 length: 15 amino acids. The CDR3 DNA reads TGTGCCAGCAGTTTAGAGGGGACTTTCTACAATGAGCAGTTCTTC. Its protein is CASSLEGTFYNEQFF.

V usage is TRBV5-1 and J usage is TRBJ2-3; 8 bases are shared with TRBD1. J was trimmed by 1 base and V by 4 bases; bases with no gene match: 8. Germline CDR1 and CDR2: SGHRS and YFSETQ. The CDR3 length is 16 residues. The CDR3: CASSARQGMGTDTQYF. CDR3 DNA: TGCGCCAGCAGCGCAAGACAGGGGATGGGCACAGATACGCAGTATTTT. The full variable domain, rest sourced from reference TRBV5-1 and TRBJ2-3, is KAGVTQTPRYLIKTRGQQVTLSCSPISGHRSVSWYQQTPGQGLQFLFEYFSETQRNKGNFPGRFSGRQFSNSRSEMNVSTLELGDSALYLCASSARQGMGTDTQYFGPGTRLTVL.

The V and J genes are TRBV6-1 and TRBJ1-4; perhaps TRBD1 as D (5 bases). Germline V lookup: CDR1 MNHNS, CDR2 SASEGT. CDR3 size: 15 residues. With 5 bases removed from V and 2 bases from J, the gap between germline ends came to 12 bases. CDR3 bases: TGTGCCAGCAGTATTCAGGGTTTCACTAATGAAAAACTGTTTTTT. Translated: CASSIQGFTNEKLFF.

This rearrangement joins TRBV6-5 to TRBJ1-6; D possibly corresponds to TRBD1 (6 bases). The germline CDR1 and CDR2 sequences are MNHEY and SVGAGI. The CDR3 totals 14 residues. Trimming took 6 bases from V and 8 from J, leaving 14 bases between them. The CDR3 spells CASRRQGFDSPLHF. The CDR3, as DNA: TGTGCCAGCAGGAGGCAGGGGTTTGATTCACCCCTCCACTTT.

This clone is a singleton in its sample. The same CDR3 is also encoded by other DNA sequences in this sample. The CDR3, as DNA: TGTGCCAGCAGTTTAGCTGGGGCCAACGTCCTGACTTTC. This codes for CASSLAGANVLTF. V usage is TRBV27 and J usage is TRBJ2-6; D gene unclear. Germline loops: CDR1 MNHEY, CDR2 SMNVEV (reference sequence). This CDR3 contains 13 residues. The V end lost 2 bases, the J end lost 2 bases, and 1 base lay between the germline ends.